This T cell receptor beta chain stems from a study of CD8 T cells in Susac syndrome (dated by TCRdb to the late 2010s). Regarding the study in general: Whether CD8+ T cell activation and differentiation in Susac syndrome was antigen driven was tested using repertoire sequencing. CD8+ T cell repertoire clonality was compared between over 9 healthy donors, some 14 Susac syndrome patients and 15 multiple sclerosis patients. Overall results and qualifications from the work: The study acknowledged that relatively few individuals were included in the TCR sequencing and HLA analysis.

RNA was extracted using the RNeasy kit, and about 0.45 to 1 ug of the RNA was reverse transcribed with random hexamers. The immunoSEQ multiplex PCR assay, which covers 54 Vbeta and 13 Jbeta segments, was used to amplify TCR beta CDR3 regions. PCR amplification bias was corrected using a synthetic template baseline for primer optimization and computational correction. From the authors' description of their analysis: Reads were annotated to V, D and J genes per IMGT and analyzed with immunoSEQ Analyzer, keeping only productive sequences. To calculate clonality, Shannon entropy was normalized by log2 of the number of productive unique sequences and then subtracted from one. For each patient and control, public and private clones were evaluated within the 100 most prevalent clones. A clone was defined as Susac-specific if it was absent from the healthy and MS cohorts, from 1052 published viral clones and from other ImmuneACCESS disease sequences. The public sequencing data were trimmed at Q25 with fastp and processed into clonotypes with MiXCR by TCRdb, which kept only in-frame beta chains. Duplicate CDR3 protein sequences are folded into a single record with the most common DNA and genes. The V and J calls reflect TCRdb's pipeline rather than the authors' work. For this sample the table gives about 90,000 distinct CDR3 sequences, of which approximately 92% were detected only once. Jointly, the top ten make up less than 0.35% of the sample.

Peripheral blood CD8+ and CD4+ T cells from healthy donors, Susac syndrome patients and multiple sclerosis patients were profiled by high-throughput TCR beta sequencing. The healthy donors served as controls matched for age and sex. CD8+ TEMRA cells were enriched by FACS, while bulk CD8+ and CD4+ T cells were purified by magnetic negative isolation. Blood was drawn into EDTA tubes, processed within 24 hours, and PBMCs were isolated by density gradient centrifugation. PBMCs intended for TCR sequencing were frozen in liquid nitrogen and were later thawed in a 37 degrees C water bath. A purity of at least 90% was achieved for sorted or isolated CD4+, CD8+ and CD8+ TEMRA cells. Comments on this clonotype: Its antigen is still unknown. Base qualities are not recorded, but no much larger clone differs from it by a single base.

The sequenced sample consisted of CD8+ T cells from PBMCs. The receptor was isolated from a human donor in good health.

The CDR3 in this case is CASSVWTGGSYNEQFF. At the DNA level, the sequence is TGTGCCAGTAGTGTTTGGACAGGGGGGTCCTACAATGAGCAGTTCTTC. The rearrangement combines TRBV19 with TRBJ2-1; 10 bases in the middle match TRBD1. From its cysteine to its phenylalanine, the CDR3 spans 16 amino acids. The only DNA kept is the CDR3, 48 bases in frame from the first base. The germline V gene encodes CDR1 LNHDA and CDR2 SQIVND (reference sequence). The V end gives up 5 bases and the J end 1 base, leaving 5 bases in the junction not matched to a gene.